These 8 T cell receptor beta chains were sequenced from one sample in a study of blood T cell repertoires in COVID-19. TCRdb's copy holds only in-frame clones and misses some; the assay was immunoSEQ multiplex PCR. The table lists some 260,000 clones, 85% to 95% of them singletons. The sample was PBMCs or T cells enriched from blood (not recorded which). The receptors were sampled from a woman in her late teens or twenties who had recovered from COVID-19.

This chain uses TRBV5-1 with TRBJ1-1; D may be TRBD1 (5 bases). Trimming stripped 4 bases from V and 2 bases from J, with 9 bases between. This CDR3 has 13 residues. Germline V gives CDR1 SGHRS, CDR2 YFSETQ. CDR3 bases: TGCGCCAGCAGCCGGGGGGGTAACACTGAAGCTTTCTTT. Its translation: CASSRGGNTEAFF.

V usage is TRBV6-1 and J usage is TRBJ1-5, with a possible D match to TRBD1 (6 bases). The CDR3 runs to 15 residues. V gave up 6 bases and J gave up 5 bases, with 17 bases separating them. The V gene's germline CDR1 is MNHNS and CDR2 SASEGT. Here the CDR3 DNA reads TGTGCCAGCAGAACTACAGGGATTACGGATCAGCCCCAGCATTTT. This codes for CASRTTGITDQPQHF.

The V gene is TRBV5-4, the J gene TRBJ2-1; 8 bases are a match to TRBD1. Germline V gives CDR1 SGHNT, CDR2 YYREEE (reference sequence). CDR3 length equals 16 residues. Trimming took 4 bases from V and 9 from J; bases not matched to a gene: 15. The CDR3 loop reads CASSPGGRGLVGEQFF. The CDR3 nucleotides are TGTGCCAGCAGCCCCGGGGGCAGGGGGCTTGTCGGTGAGCAGTTCTTC.

This chain joins TRBV18 and TRBJ1-1; 7 bases line up with TRBD1. Losses at the gene ends were 2 bases for V and 0 bases for J; bases not matched to a gene: 3. The CDR3 has 15 residues. CDR1 and CDR2 from the germline V gene are KGHSH and LQKENI. The CDR3: CASSPRDSLNTEAFF. In nucleotides, the CDR3 is TGTGCCAGCTCACCAAGGGACAGTTTGAACACTGAAGCTTTCTTT.

In its sample, this clone was seen a few times. The chain is built from TRBV7-9 and TRBJ1-2, with D perhaps matching TRBD1 (5 bases). Looked up from germline, CDR1 is SEHNR and CDR2 is FQNEAQ (reference sequence). V lost 5 bases and J 6 bases, leaving 16 bases between the germline ends. The CDR3 runs 14 residues. For the CDR3, the DNA is TGTGCCAGCAGCCCCGTCTCAGGGCATCATGGCTACACCTTC. Amino acids: CASSPVSGHHGYTF.

The chain links TRBV16 to TRBJ1-5, with TRBD1 matching 9 bases. The ends lost 3 bases at V and 6 bases at J; junction bases unmatched: 6. CDR3 size: 15 residues. Germline-derived CDR1 and CDR2 are KGHSY and FQNENV. For the CDR3, the DNA is TGTGCCAGCAGCCACGGAACAGGGGGCGGTCAGCCCCAGCATTTT. Translating gives CASSHGTGGGQPQHF.

The V call is TRBV28, the J call TRBJ2-7; 7 nucleotides align to TRBD1. The CDR3 runs to 12 residues. CDR1 and CDR2 from the germline V gene are MDHEN and SYDVKM. The junction had 4 bases not matched to a gene; V was cut back by 8 bases and J by 3 bases. This CDR3 is CASGDRDYEQYF. CDR3 sequence (DNA): TGTGCCAGCGGAGACAGGGACTACGAGCAGTACTTC.

The chain recombines TRBV5-1 with TRBJ2-7; D may be TRBD2 (6 bases). The length of the CDR3 is 14 residues. Looked up from germline, CDR1 is SGHRS and CDR2 is YFSETQ. V lost 4 bases to trimming and J lost 0 bases, with 11 bases between them. DNA for the CDR3: TGCGCCAGCAGCGTAGCGGACAACTCCTACGAGCAGTACTTC. Protein sequence: CASSVADNSYEQYF.